This T cell receptor (beta chain) was retrieved from a study of beta chain features in type 1 diabetes (dated by TCRdb to between 2017 and 2018). About the investigation overall: Mean age, gender distribution, total cell number and subset yield did not differ between patients and healthy donors. A total of some 100,000,000 sorted cells were examined across all samples, and a strong correlation was observed between cell number per subset and RNA yield. In the study, TCRB repertoires of sorted circulating CD4+ T cell subsets from recently diagnosed type 1 diabetes patients were compared with those of matched healthy donors. Naive and central memory subsets were obtained from all 28 donors, but regulatory and stem cell-like memory subsets were isolated from only 8 patients and about 8 healthy donors.

The research as a whole found: At VDJ recombination sites, type 1 diabetes patients had fewer insertions and more deleted nucleotides, which implies abnormalities in thymic rearrangement. A moderate but significant shortening of TCRB CDR3 length was observed in type 1 diabetes patients in all four CD4+ subsets. Because cDNA was sequenced instead of genomic DNA, activated cells with high expression could be over-represented, although the groups did not differ in activation or CD3 levels. PCR may preferentially amplify shorter templates, but because patient and control samples were amplified and corrected together, any resulting skew would affect both groups equally. Naive, central memory and regulatory TCRB repertoires appeared more similar among patients than among healthy donors. Because the HLA sub-analyses included only small numbers of individuals, any influence of HLA type on TCRB rearrangement was left unresolved.

The CDR3 runs 15 residues from the cysteine to the phenylalanine. Only the CDR3 region is kept as DNA, spanning 45 bases read in frame from base 1. CDR1 and CDR2, looked up from the germline V gene, are SGHTA and FQGNSA. V is cut back by 2 bases and J by 3 bases, with 5 bases in the junction unmatched. A single peripheral blood draw of about 120 mL on average was collected from each donor into heparinised tubes. A BD FACSAria II was used to sort naive, central memory, regulatory and stem cell-like memory CD4+ T cells with a panel that included CD45RO, CCR7, CD25, CD127, CD95 and CD27. Purity was above 95% for every sorted population. PBMCs were separated immediately by Lymphoprep density gradient centrifugation and were stained directly, without being cultured. So that batch effects would be minimized, each experiment stained and sorted samples in pairs, pairing one healthy donor with one patient.

This clone was counted a few times. Its antigen is not yet known. No base qualities exist here, and no much larger clone lies one base off it. The entire isolated RNA was reverse transcribed using the High Capacity cDNA Reverse Transcription Kit, and thus expressed TCRB transcripts were sequenced. Deep immunoSEQ sequencing was performed on naive, central memory and regulatory T cell samples, with an average of roughly 3.3 million total reads per sample. After sorted cells were lysed in RLT buffer, RNA was extracted with DNase-treated RNeasy Micro or Mini kits, with the choice depending on cell number. To prevent cross-contamination, every cell subset was processed on its own, while patient and healthy donor samples were processed together. The immunoSEQ multiplex PCR was used to amplify TCRB sequences from cDNA, generating 87-bp fragments that spanned the CDR3 region. Sequencing of the amplicons was done on the Illumina HiSeq platform. The authors' pipeline ran thus. PCR bias was corrected computationally using synthetic template baselines, and reads within Hamming distance 2 were collapsed, with unmergeable singletons discarded. Reads were aligned against IMGT so that V, D and J genes, CDR3 length and insertions or deletions at six rearrangement sites could be assigned. Within each subset, clonotype counts were normalized to sorted cell number, and only after that were true diversity and Gini coefficients computed with the tcR R package. Repertoire sharing was quantified using the overlap coefficient calculated on TCRB nucleotide sequences. As a proxy for the pre-selection repertoire, out-of-frame TCRB sequences from naive cells were analyzed. Imported from immuneACCESS, the table was reduced by TCRdb to in-frame sequences with V and J called. These copies leave out some clones; in studies compared against another copy, an unresolved V gene accounts for under half, and the cause of the remainder is not known. Clone size and V and J calls were adopted from that table, with D and trimming inferred from the DNA. Here the sample has 600,000 to 700,000 clones; roughly an eighth occur a single time. More than 0.095% of the sample belongs to the ten largest clones.

The receptor's source is a man aged 25-40 years with type 1 diabetes. The sequenced sample was naive CD4+ T cells from blood. This specimen's cell subset or site label, interpreted: true naive CD4+ T cells. The V gene is TRBV7-2 and the J gene is TRBJ1-2; TRBD1 agrees with 8 junctional bases. CDR3 reads: CASSLRAGGDYGYTF. The nucleotide sequence is TGTGCCAGCAGCTTAAGGGCAGGGGGCGACTATGGCTACACCTTC.